The 21 T cell receptor beta chains in this list originate from one sample, sequenced in a study of regulatory T cells in long-lasting Graves disease. The time point here: persistent/refractory GD, antithyroid drugs over 5 years with positive TRAb. Construction of the TCR library relied on RNA isolated from PBMCs. iRepertoire HTBI primers and Arm-PCR of CDR3 regions built TCR beta libraries. TCRdb reprocessed the multiplex PCR reads via MiXCR and lists one record per CDR3 protein. The profile shows some 430,000 distinct CDR3 sequences, roughly 21% of them singletons. The sample here was peripheral blood mononuclear cells (PBMCs), taken when the disease was refractory, from a patient treated with antithyroid drugs. Receptors were obtained from a female donor with Graves disease.

This clonotype came up a few times. The V and J genes are TRBV10-3 and TRBJ1-4; D perhaps matches TRBD1 (5 bases). This CDR3 is built from 13 residues. V shed 5 bases and J shed 8 bases, with 12 bases lying between them. Germline V lookup: CDR1 ENHRY, CDR2 SYGVKD. CDR3 in DNA: TGTGCCATCAGTACCGACAGTTTAGAAAAACTGTTTTTT. Protein product: CAISTDSLEKLFF.

There are a few counts of this clonotype. This chain's CDR3 is CSVGTGYNYGYTF. In nucleotides, the CDR3 is TGCAGCGTTGGGACAGGGTATAACTATGGCTACACCTTC. J is TRBJ1-2 and V is TRBV29-1, with 8 positions matching TRBD1. The junction had 2 bases not matched to a gene; V was cut back by 4 bases and J by 1 base. The CDR3 contains 13 residues. The V gene's germline CDR1 is SQVTM and CDR2 ANQGSEA.

Comments on this clonotype: A read error may explain this, as a much larger clone is one base away. The chain uses TRBV12-3 or TRBV12-4 and TRBJ1-4; D is uncertain. CDR3 length: 13 amino acids. V was trimmed by 6 bases and J by 8 bases, leaving 13 bases between them. CDR3 loop: CASRPRHTEKLFF. The CDR3 nucleotides are TGTGCCAGCAGGCCTCGCCATACAGAAAAACTGTTTTTT.

This clonotype was recorded a few times. The chain has TRBV4-1 and TRBJ1-1; no clear D. The germline gives CDR1 MGHRA, CDR2 YSYEKL. Between the trimmed V and J ends, which lost 3 bases and 4 bases, there was a span of 18 bases. The CDR3 runs 16 residues. In DNA form, the CDR3 reads TGCGCCAGCAGCCATCCTTACGGCGAAACCGCCACTGAAGCTTTCTTT. Translating gives CASSHPYGETATEAFF.

This clonotype came up a few times. The V gene is TRBV6-5, the J gene TRBJ1-1, with 7 nucleotides matching TRBD1. This CDR3 contains 16 residues. Trimming took 0 bases from V and 4 from J; bases not matched to a gene: 8. Germline lookup yields CDR1 MNHEY and CDR2 SVGAGI. The CDR3 coding sequence is TGTGCCAGCAGTTACTCCGGGACAGTCGTGGGCACTGAAGCTTTCTTT. The encoded protein is CASSYSGTVVGTEAFF.

This clonotype was picked up many times. V and J are TRBV10-3 and TRBJ2-7; 8 nucleotides align to TRBD1. Trimming cost V 3 bases and J 5 bases; bases outside gene matches: 9. The germline V gene has CDR1 ENHRY and CDR2 SYGVKD. The CDR3 runs to 15 residues. Here the CDR3 DNA reads TGTGCCATCAGTGAAGAGGCAGGGGGCAACAACGAGCAGTACTTC. Residues: CAISEEAGGNNEQYF.

In this sample, this clonotype turned up a few times. The chain has TRBV28 and TRBJ2-7; D remains unclear. Germline-derived CDR1 and CDR2 are MDHEN and SYDVKM. CDR3 length: 13 amino acids. Between the trimmed V and J ends, which lost 6 bases and 0 bases, there was a span of 9 bases. In DNA form, the CDR3 reads TGTGCCAGCAGGACCGTAAGCTCCTACGAGCAGTACTTC. This gives the protein CASRTVSSYEQYF.

J is TRBJ1-2 and V is TRBV30; D unclear. Trimming removed 4 bases from V and 6 bases from J, with 12 bases in between. The CDR3 has 12 amino acids. Germline V gene sequence: CDR1 GTSNPN, CDR2 SVGIG (reference sequence). The CDR3 loop reads CAWKSTTDGYTF. In nucleotides, the CDR3 is TGTGCCTGGAAATCCACGACGGATGGCTACACCTTC.

This clonotype was observed a handful of times. V and J are TRBV7-9 and TRBJ1-4; maybe TRBD1 (5 bases). Germline CDR1 reads SEHNR; CDR2 reads FQNEAQ (reference sequence). The CDR3 is 14 residues long. With 0 bases removed from V and 4 bases from J, the gap between germline ends came to 6 bases. The CDR3 protein is CASSLARGNEKLFF. Here the CDR3 DNA reads TGTGCCAGCAGCTTAGCAAGGGGTAATGAAAAACTGTTTTTT.

This clonotype occurred many times. The chain employs TRBV2 and TRBJ2-2, with D perhaps matching TRBD2 (5 bases). V lost 3 bases and J 0 bases, leaving 11 bases between the germline ends. Germline V lookup: CDR1 SNHLY, CDR2 FYNNEI. This CDR3 has 16 residues. CDR3 nucleotides: TGTGCCAGCAGTGACCGGGGATTCCCGAACACCGGGGAGCTGTTTTTT. Protein: CASSDRGFPNTGELFF. Looking up the rest from reference TRBV2 and TRBJ2-2 gives the full variable domain: EPEVTQTPSHQVTQMGQEVILRCVPISNHLYFYWYRQILGQKVEFLVSFYNNEISEKSEIFDDQFSVERPDGSNFTLKIRSTKLEDSAMYFCASSDRGFPNTGELFFGEGSRLTVL.

At least ten counts were recorded for this clonotype. This chain connects TRBV2 to TRBJ2-5; D could derive from TRBD1 or TRBD2 (7 bases each). In germline, CDR1 is SNHLY, CDR2 FYNNEI. The CDR3 has 13 residues. V was pared by 6 bases and J by 5 bases, with 13 bases between. CDR3 in amino acids: CASRGQGGETQYF. The CDR3 bases are TGTGCCAGCAGGGGGCAGGGGGGGGAGACCCAGTACTTC.

CDR3: CASSQRERRQGTYNEQFF. The CDR3, as DNA: TGCGCCAGCAGCCAAAGGGAAAGAAGACAGGGGACCTACAATGAGCAGTTCTTC. This chain uses TRBV4-1 with TRBJ2-1; 8 bases agree with TRBD1. CDR1 and CDR2 (germline): MGHRA, YSYEKL. J was trimmed by 2 bases and V by 2 bases; bases with no gene match: 11. The CDR3 is 18 residues long.

V is TRBV9 and J is TRBJ2-2; 7 positions match TRBD2. CDR1 is SGDLS, CDR2 YYNGEE, per germline. The junction had 5 bases not matched to a gene; V was cut back by 4 bases and J by 2 bases. The CDR3 is made up of 15 amino acids. In nucleotides, the CDR3 is TGTGCCAGCAGCCCGAGCGGGGTTAACACCGGGGAGCTGTTTTTT. Amino acid sequence: CASSPSGVNTGELFF.

This clonotype was picked up many times. The chain is built from TRBV28 and TRBJ1-5; perhaps TRBD1 as D (6 bases). V gave up 8 bases and J gave up 7 bases, with 24 bases separating them. The CDR3 has 16 amino acids. CDR1 MDHEN and CDR2 SYDVKM come from the germline V gene. CDR3 sequence reads: CASVGGRGNRKQPQHF. The CDR3 bases are TGTGCCAGCGTTGGGGGCAGGGGTAACAGGAAACAGCCCCAGCATTTT.

This clonotype was seen a handful of times. The V gene is TRBV20-1, the J gene TRBJ2-5, with TRBD2 identical over 8 bases. V gave up 3 bases and J gave up 5 bases; unmatched junction bases: 8. The CDR3 length is 14 residues. CDR1 is DFQATT and CDR2 is SNEGSKA in the germline V gene (reference sequence). The CDR3 coding sequence is TGCAGTGCTAGCGGGGGGGCGCGATACGAGACCCAGTACTTC. Its protein product is CSASGGARYETQYF.

The chain uses TRBV9 and TRBJ2-7; D unclear. V lost 0 bases and J 5 bases, leaving 9 bases between the germline ends. From germline, CDR1 is SGDLS and CDR2 YYNGEE. CDR3 size: 13 residues. The CDR3 is CASSVGALNEQYF. The CDR3, as DNA: TGTGCCAGCAGCGTAGGGGCACTCAACGAGCAGTACTTC.

This clonotype was detected many times. The chain employs TRBV7-8 and TRBJ2-5; D gene uncertain. V lost 3 bases to trimming and J lost 1 base, with 9 bases between them. Per the germline V gene, CDR1 is SGHVS and CDR2 is FQNEAQ. The CDR3 runs to 14 residues. CDR3 in DNA: TGTGCCAGCAGCTTCGCCAGACTCCAAGAGACCCAGTACTTC. Its protein is CASSFARLQETQYF.

This clonotype was observed many times. The chain links TRBV7-2 to TRBJ1-6; D might be TRBD1 (5 bases). The CDR3 is 15 amino acids. From germline, CDR1 is SGHTA and CDR2 FQGNSA. V was clipped by 1 base and J by 6 bases, with 10 bases between them. The CDR3 DNA reads TGTGCCAGCAGCTTAGTGGCAGGGCCTAATTCACCCCTCCACTTT. Protein product: CASSLVAGPNSPLHF.

There are many counts of this clonotype. V is TRBV28 and J is TRBJ2-7, with D unclear. Trimming took 4 bases from V and 4 from J, leaving 5 bases between them. There are 11 residues in the CDR3. The germline V gene has CDR1 MDHEN and CDR2 SYDVKM. This chain's CDR3 is CASSSEYEQYF. The CDR3 region has the DNA TGTGCCAGCAGTTCCGAGTACGAGCAGTACTTC.

This chain uses TRBV19 with TRBJ2-7; D is unclear. The V end was cut by 5 bases, the J end by 0 bases, with 14 bases between. Germline V gene sequence: CDR1 LNHDA, CDR2 SQIVND (reference sequence). This CDR3 is 15 amino acids long. CDR3 protein: CASSYRTASSYEQYF. CDR3 DNA sequence: TGTGCCAGTAGTTACCGGACGGCTAGCTCCTACGAGCAGTACTTC.

The chain links TRBV4-3 to TRBJ1-2; TRBD1 is a possible D gene (5 bases). Looked up from germline, CDR1 is LGHNA and CDR2 is YSLEER. Trimming stripped 1 base from V and 8 bases from J, with 11 bases between. The CDR3 is 13 residues long. The CDR3 nucleotides read TGCGCCAGCAGCCAAGGCGAGGGGCAAGGCTACACCTTC. As protein: CASSQGEGQGYTF.